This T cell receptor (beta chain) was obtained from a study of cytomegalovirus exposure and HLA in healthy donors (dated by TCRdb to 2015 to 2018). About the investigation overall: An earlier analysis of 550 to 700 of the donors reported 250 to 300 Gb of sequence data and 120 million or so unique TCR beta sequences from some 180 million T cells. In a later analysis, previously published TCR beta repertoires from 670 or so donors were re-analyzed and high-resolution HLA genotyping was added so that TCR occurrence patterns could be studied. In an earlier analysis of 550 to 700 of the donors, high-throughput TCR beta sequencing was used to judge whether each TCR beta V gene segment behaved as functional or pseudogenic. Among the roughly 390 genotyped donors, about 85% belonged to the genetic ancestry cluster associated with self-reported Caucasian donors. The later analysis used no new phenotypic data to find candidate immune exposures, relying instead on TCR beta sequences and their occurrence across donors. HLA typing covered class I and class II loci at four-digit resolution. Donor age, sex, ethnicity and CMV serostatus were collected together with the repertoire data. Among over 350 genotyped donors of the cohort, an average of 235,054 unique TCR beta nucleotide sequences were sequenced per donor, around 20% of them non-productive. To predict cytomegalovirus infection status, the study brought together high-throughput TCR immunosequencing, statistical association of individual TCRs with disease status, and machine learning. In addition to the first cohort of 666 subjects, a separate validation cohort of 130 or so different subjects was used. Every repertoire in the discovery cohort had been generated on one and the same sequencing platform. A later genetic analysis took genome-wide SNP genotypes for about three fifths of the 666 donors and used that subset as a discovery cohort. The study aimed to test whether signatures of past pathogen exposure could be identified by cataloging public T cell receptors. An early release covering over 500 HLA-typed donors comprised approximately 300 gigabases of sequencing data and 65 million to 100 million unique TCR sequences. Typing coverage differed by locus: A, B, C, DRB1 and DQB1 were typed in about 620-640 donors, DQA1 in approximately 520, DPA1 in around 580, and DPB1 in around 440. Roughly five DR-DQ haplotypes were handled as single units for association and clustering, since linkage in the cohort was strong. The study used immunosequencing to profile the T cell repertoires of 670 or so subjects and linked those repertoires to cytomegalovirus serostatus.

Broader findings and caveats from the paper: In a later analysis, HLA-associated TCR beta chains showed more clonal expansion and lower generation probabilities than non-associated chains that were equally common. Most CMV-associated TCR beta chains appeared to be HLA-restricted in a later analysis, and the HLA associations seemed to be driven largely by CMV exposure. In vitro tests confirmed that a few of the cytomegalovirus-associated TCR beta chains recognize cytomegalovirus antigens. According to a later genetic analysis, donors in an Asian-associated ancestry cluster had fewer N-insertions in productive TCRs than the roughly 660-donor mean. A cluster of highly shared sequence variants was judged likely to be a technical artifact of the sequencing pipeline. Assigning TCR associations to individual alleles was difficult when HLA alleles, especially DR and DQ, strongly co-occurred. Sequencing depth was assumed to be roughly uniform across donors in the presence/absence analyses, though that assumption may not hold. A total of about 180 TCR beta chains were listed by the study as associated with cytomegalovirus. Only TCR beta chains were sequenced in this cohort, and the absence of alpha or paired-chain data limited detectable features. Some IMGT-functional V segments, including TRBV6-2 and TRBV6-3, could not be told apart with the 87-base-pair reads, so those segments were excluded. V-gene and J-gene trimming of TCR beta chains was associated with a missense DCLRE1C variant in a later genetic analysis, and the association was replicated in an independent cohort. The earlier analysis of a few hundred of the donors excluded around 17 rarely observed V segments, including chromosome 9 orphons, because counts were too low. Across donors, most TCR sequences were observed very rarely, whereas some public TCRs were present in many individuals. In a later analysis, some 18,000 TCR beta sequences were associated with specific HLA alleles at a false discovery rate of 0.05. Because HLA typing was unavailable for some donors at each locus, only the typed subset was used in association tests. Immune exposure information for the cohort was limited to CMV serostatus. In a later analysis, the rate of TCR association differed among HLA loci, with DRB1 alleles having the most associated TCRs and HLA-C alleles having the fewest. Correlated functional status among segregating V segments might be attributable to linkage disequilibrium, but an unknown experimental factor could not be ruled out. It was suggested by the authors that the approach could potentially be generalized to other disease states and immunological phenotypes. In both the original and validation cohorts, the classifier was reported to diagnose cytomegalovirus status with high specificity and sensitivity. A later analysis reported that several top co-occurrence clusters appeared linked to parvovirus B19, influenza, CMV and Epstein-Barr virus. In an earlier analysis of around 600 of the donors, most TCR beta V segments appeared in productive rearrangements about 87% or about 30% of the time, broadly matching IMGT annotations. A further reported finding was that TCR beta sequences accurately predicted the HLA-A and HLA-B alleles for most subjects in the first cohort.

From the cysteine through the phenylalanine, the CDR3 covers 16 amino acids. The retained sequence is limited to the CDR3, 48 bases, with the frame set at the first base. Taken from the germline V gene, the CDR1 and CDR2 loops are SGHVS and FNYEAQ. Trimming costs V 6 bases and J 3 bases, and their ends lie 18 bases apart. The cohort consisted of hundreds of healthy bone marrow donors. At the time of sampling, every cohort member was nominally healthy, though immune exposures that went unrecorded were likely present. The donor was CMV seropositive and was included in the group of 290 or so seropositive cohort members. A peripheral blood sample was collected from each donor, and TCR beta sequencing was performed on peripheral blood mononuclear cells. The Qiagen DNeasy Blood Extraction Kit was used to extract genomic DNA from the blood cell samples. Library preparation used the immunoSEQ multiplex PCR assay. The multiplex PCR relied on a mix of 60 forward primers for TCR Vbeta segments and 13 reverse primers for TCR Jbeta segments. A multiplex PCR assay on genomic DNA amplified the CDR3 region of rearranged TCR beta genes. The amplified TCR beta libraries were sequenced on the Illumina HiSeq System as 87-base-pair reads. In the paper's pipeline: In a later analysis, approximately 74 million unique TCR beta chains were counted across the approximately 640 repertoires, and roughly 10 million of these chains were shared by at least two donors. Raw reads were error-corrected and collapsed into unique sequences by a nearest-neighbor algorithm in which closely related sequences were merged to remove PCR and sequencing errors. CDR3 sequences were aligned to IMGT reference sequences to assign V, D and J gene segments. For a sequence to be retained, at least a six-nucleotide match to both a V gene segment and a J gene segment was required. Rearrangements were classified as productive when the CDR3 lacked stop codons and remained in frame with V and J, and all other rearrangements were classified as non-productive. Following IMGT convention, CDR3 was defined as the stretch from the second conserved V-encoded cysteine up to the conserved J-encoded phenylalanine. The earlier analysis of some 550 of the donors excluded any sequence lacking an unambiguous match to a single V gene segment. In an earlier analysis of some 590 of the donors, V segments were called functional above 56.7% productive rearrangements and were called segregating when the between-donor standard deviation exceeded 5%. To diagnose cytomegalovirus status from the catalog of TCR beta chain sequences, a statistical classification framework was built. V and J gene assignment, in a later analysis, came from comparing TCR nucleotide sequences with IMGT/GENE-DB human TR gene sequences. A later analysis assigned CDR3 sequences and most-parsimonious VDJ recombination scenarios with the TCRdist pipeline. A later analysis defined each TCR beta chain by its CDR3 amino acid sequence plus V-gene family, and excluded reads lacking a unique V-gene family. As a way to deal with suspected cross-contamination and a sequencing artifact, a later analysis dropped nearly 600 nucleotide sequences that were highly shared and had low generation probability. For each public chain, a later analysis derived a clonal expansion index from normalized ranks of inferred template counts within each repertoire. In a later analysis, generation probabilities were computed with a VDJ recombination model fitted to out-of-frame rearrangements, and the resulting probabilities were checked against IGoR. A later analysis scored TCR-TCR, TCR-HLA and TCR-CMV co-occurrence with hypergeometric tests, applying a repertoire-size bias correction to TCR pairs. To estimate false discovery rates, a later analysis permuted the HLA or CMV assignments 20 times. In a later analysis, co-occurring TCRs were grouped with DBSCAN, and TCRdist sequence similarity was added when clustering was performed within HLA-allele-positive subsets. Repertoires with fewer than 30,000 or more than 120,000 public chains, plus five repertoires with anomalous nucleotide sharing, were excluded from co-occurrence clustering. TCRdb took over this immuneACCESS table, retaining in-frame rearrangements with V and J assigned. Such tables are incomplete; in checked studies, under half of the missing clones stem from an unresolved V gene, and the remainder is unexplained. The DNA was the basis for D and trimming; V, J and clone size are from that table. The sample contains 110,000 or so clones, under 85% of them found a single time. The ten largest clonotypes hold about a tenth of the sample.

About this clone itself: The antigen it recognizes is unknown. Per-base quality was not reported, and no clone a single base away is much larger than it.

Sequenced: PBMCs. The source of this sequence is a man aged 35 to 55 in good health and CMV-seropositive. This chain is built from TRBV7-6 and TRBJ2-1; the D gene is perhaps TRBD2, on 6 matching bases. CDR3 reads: CASSPSSGLRYNEQFF. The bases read TGTGCCAGCAGTCCCTCATCGGGACTTCGCTACAATGAGCAGTTCTTC.